A single sample gave rise to the 5 T cell receptor beta chains below, sequenced in a study of cytomegalovirus exposure and HLA in healthy donors. PCR amplification relied on 60 Vbeta primers (plus 13 Jbeta primers). Data came from immunoSEQ multiplex PCR; TCRdb stores just in-frame clones and leaves some out. The sample includes roughly 200,000 clones, around 77% seen only once; the top ten take 2.9%. The material sequenced was PBMCs. Receptors were obtained from a woman in her twenties or thirties in good health and CMV-seronegative.

This clone was recorded once. The V and J genes are TRBV7-6 and TRBJ2-2, with D possibly being TRBD1 (5 bases). The length of the CDR3 is 16 residues. CDR1 and CDR2 from the germline V gene are SGHVS and FNYEAQ. V was pared by 5 bases and J by 6 bases, with 19 bases between. The CDR3 coding sequence is TGTGCCAGCAGCCCTTACCCGACAGCTACCGCCGGGGAGCTGTTTTTT. Protein sequence: CASSPYPTATAGELFF.

The chain joins TRBV7-9 to TRBJ2-7; 9 nucleotides line up with TRBD1. The CDR3 sequence is 14 residues long. V lost 3 bases and J lost 3; bases outside the gene matches: 3. CDR1 and CDR2 from the germline V gene are SEHNR and FQNEAQ (reference sequence). DNA for the CDR3: TGTGCCAGCAGCTTGGGACAGGGATACTACGAGCAGTACTTC. This translates into CASSLGQGYYEQYF.

About this clone itself: Other DNA sequences of this sample code for an identical CDR3. The J gene is TRBJ2-7, the V gene TRBV27; 9 nucleotides agree with TRBD1. V shed 5 bases, J shed 7 bases, and the junction held 9 bases outside the gene matches. Germline V gives CDR1 MNHEY, CDR2 SMNVEV (reference sequence). CDR3 length equals 14 residues. For the CDR3, the DNA is TGTGCCAGCAGTCTACAGGGGGCCGCGGGGGAGCAGTACTTC. It encodes CASSLQGAAGEQYF.

This chain joins TRBV28 and TRBJ2-7, with 12 bases identical to TRBD2. From germline, CDR1 is MDHEN and CDR2 SYDVKM. CDR3 size: 18 residues. J was trimmed by 6 bases and V by 5 bases; bases with no gene match: 17. The CDR3 sequence: CASSPGLAGPLGSLEQYF. As DNA, the CDR3 is TGTGCCAGCAGTCCCGGACTAGCGGGGCCTCTAGGCTCTCTCGAGCAGTACTTC. Drawing the rest from reference TRBV28 and TRBJ2-7, the complete variable domain is DVKVTQSSRYLVKRTGEKVFLECVQDMDHENMFWYRQDPGLGLRLIYFSYDVKMKEKGDIPEGYSVSREKKERFSLILESASTNQTSMYLCASSPGLAGPLGSLEQYFGPGTRLTVT.

The CDR3 DNA is TGTGCCTGGAGCAGAGGGCCCCCGCGGGGCTACGAGCAGTACTTC. This gives the protein CAWSRGPPRGYEQYF. The rearrangement uses TRBV30 and TRBJ2-7; TRBD2 is a possible D gene (6 bases). V was pared by 3 bases and J by 3 bases, with 18 bases between. The CDR3 spans 15 residues. Germline-derived CDR1 and CDR2 are GTSNPN and SVGIG (reference sequence).